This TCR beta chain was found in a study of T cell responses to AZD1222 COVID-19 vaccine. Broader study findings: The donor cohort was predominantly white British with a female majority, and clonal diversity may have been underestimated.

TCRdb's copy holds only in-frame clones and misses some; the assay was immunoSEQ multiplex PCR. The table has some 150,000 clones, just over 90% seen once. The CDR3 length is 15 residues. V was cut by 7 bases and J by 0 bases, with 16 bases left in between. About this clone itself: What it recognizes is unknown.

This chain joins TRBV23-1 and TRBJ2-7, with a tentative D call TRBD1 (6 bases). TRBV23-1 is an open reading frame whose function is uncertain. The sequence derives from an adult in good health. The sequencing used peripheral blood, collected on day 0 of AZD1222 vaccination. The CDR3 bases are TGCGCCAGCACTTGGTGGGACACCCACTCCTACGAGCAGTACTTC. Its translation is CASTWWDTHSYEQYF.